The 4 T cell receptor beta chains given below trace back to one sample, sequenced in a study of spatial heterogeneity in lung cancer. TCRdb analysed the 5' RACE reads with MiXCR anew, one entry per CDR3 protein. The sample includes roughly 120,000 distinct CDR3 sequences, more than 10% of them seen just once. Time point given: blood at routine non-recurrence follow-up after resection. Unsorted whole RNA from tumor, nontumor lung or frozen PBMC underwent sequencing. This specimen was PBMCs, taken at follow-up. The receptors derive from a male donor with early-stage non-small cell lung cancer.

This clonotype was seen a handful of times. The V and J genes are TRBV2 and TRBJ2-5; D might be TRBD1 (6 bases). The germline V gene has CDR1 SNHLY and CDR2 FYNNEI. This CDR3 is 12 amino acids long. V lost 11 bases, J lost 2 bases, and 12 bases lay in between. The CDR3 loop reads CAGGPGQETQYF. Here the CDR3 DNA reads TGTGCCGGGGGCCCGGGGCAAGAGACCCAGTACTTC. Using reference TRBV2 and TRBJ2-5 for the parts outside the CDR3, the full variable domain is EPEVTQTPSHQVTQMGQEVILRCVPISNHLYFYWYRQILGQKVEFLVSFYNNEISEKSEIFDDQFSVERPDGSNFTLKIRSTKLEDSAMYFCAGGPGQETQYFGPGTRLLVL.

CDR3 residues: CASSLDALETQYF. In nucleotides, the CDR3 is TGCGCCAGCAGCCTGGACGCACTGGAGACCCAGTACTTC. The chain links TRBV5-1 to TRBJ2-5; no reliable D call. CDR1 SGHRS and CDR2 YFSETQ come from the germline V gene. This CDR3 is built from 13 residues. V was pared by 4 bases and J by 5 bases, with 12 bases between.

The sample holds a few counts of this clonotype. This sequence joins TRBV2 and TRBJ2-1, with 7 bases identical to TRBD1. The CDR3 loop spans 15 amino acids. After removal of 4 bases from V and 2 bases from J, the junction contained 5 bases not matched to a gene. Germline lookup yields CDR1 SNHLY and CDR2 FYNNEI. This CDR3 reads CASSADRVAYNEQFF. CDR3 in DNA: TGTGCCAGCAGTGCTGACAGGGTAGCCTACAATGAGCAGTTCTTC. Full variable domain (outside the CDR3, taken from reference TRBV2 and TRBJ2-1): EPEVTQTPSHQVTQMGQEVILRCVPISNHLYFYWYRQILGQKVEFLVSFYNNEISEKSEIFDDQFSVERPDGSNFTLKIRSTKLEDSAMYFCASSADRVAYNEQFFGPGTRLTVL.

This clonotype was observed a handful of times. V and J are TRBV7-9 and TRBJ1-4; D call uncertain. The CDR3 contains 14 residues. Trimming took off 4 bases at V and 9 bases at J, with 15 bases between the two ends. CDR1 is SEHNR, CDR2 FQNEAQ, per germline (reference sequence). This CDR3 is CASSSPWGEQKLFF. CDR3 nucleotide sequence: TGTGCCAGCAGCTCCCCTTGGGGAGAGCAAAAACTGTTTTTT.